These T cell receptor beta chains were read from a single sample in a study of blood T cells in healthy people across ages. TCRdb itself ran the 5' RACE reads through MiXCR, one entry per CDR3 protein. The table has 900,000 to 950,000 distinct CDR3 sequences, almost 30% seen once. These data are also associated with another study on T cells of mothers and their children.

Sequenced material: blood. The receptors originated from a woman aged 40 to 49 in good health. CDR3s include the opening cysteine and the closing phenylalanine or tryptophan. The order of the fields is CDR3 DNA, CDR3 protein, D gene, clone size, J gene, V gene. The D gene is left open where the match is weak. The size field is filled for only some rows; it gives once, few, many or a size class.

TGCGCCAGCAGCCTCGGAGGGACCACAGATACGCAGTATTTT CASSLGGTTDTQYF . many TRBJ2-3 TRBV5-1
TGCGCCAGCAGCTCGGGGACGAGGTACCAAGAGACCCAGTACTTC CASSSGTRYQETQYF . . TRBJ2-5 TRBV5-1
TGTGCCAGCAGTCTAGGATTAGGGGCCGGATCTGTAGATACGCAGTATTTT CASSLGLGAGSVDTQYF . many TRBJ2-3 TRBV2
TGTGCCAGCAACGTCGCGCAGAGTTTACTCTCTGGGGCCAACGTCCTGACTTTC CASNVAQSLLSGANVLTF . many TRBJ2-6 TRBV7-2
TGTGCCAGCAGTTCCGGGGCCTCGTCCTATGGCTACACCTTC CASSSGASSYGYTF . . TRBJ1-2 TRBV12-3/TRBV12-4
TGCAGCGTTAATCAGTTCCAAGAGACCCAGTACTTC CSVNQFQETQYF . many TRBJ2-5 TRBV29-1
TGCGCCAGCAGCCAAGAGGGCAATTCCTACGAGCAGTACTTC CASSQEGNSYEQYF . many TRBJ2-7 TRBV4-1
TGTGCCAGCAGCCAAGATTTTCCCACCACCCAGTACTTC CASSQDFPTTQYF . few TRBJ2-5 TRBV14
TGCAGTGCCCCATCCAGCGGAACCTACAATGAGCAGTTCTTC CSAPSSGTYNEQFF . . TRBJ2-1 TRBV20-1
TGTGCCAGCAGCCCCCGCAATGGTCAGGGTAGCGGACAGCCCCAGCATTTT CASSPRNGQGSGQPQHF . few TRBJ1-5 TRBV12-3/TRBV12-4
TGCGCCAGCAGCTTGGCCGGCGGGGGTTCGTCACCCCTCCACTTT CASSLAGGGSSPLHF . few TRBJ1-6 TRBV5-1
TGTGCCAGCAAGCGTCAGACCCGACCAAACACTGAAGCTTTCTTT CASKRQTRPNTEAFF . . TRBJ1-1 TRBV27
TGTGCCAGCAGCTTGGAACTGCATCTTCAGTTCTTC CASSLELHLQFF . few TRBJ2-1 TRBV7-2
TGTGCCAGCAGACCCGACGCGGACAGGGGAGGATTTTATGGCTACACCTTC CASRPDADRGGFYGYTF TRBD1 . TRBJ1-2 TRBV7-9
TGTGCCAGCAGCCGGCGGGATTCTAACTATGGCTACACCTTC CASSRRDSNYGYTF . many TRBJ1-2 TRBV5-6
TGCGCCAGCAGCCAAGGCCCAGGAGCGGGGCTTCAACGCACAGATACGCAGTATTTT CASSQGPGAGLQRTDTQYF TRBD2 . TRBJ2-3 TRBV4-1
TGTGCCAGCAGCCCCCGGACAGGGCGCATTAATTCACCCCTCCACTTT CASSPRTGRINSPLHF TRBD1 . TRBJ1-6 TRBV7-2
TGTGCCAGCAGCCCGAGGGACAGGCACGAGCAGTACTTC CASSPRDRHEQYF TRBD1 . TRBJ2-7 TRBV7-2
TGTGCCAGCAGCGACAAGGGACAGGGCAATCAGCCCCAGCATTTT CASSDKGQGNQPQHF TRBD1 . TRBJ1-5 TRBV5-6
TGCAGTGCTAGAGATCAGCGGGGGCAACTCAATGAGCAGTTCTTC CSARDQRGQLNEQFF TRBD2 many TRBJ2-1 TRBV20-1
TGCGCCGGCAGCCAAGAACCGGACAGCTGGAACACTGAAGCTTTCTTT CAGSQEPDSWNTEAFF . . TRBJ1-1 TRBV4-1
TGTGCCAGCAGTCCACCGGGACAGTTCGACGATGAGCAGTTCTTC CASSPPGQFDDEQFF TRBD1 . TRBJ2-1 TRBV12-3/TRBV12-4
TGTGCCAGTAGTACCAACAGGGGACTAGCTGAGACCCAGTACTTC CASSTNRGLAETQYF TRBD2 . TRBJ2-5 TRBV19
TGTGCCAGCAGCGTAGAGGGTTGGTCCTACAATGAGCAGTTCTTC CASSVEGWSYNEQFF . . TRBJ2-1 TRBV9
TGCGCCAGCAGCGGTACAGGGAAGGCTTTCTTT CASSGTGKAFF . . TRBJ1-1 TRBV5-1
TGCGCCAGCAGCCTAAGACCCCCCGGTAGCGGGGAGCGGGATACGCAGTATTTT CASSLRPPGSGERDTQYF TRBD2 few TRBJ2-3 TRBV4-3
TGTGCCAGCAGTCATCAAGCGGGGGGTTTCAATGAGCAGTTCTTC CASSHQAGGFNEQFF TRBD2 . TRBJ2-1 TRBV6-2/TRBV6-3
TGCAGCGTTGCTGCCACCGGGACAGGGGGTAATGAGCAGTTCTTC CSVAATGTGGNEQFF TRBD1 many TRBJ2-1 TRBV29-1
TGTGCCAGCAGTTACTCGACCCAGGGTCGAAATGAGCAGTTCTTC CASSYSTQGRNEQFF . few TRBJ2-1 TRBV6-5
TGTGCCAGCAGCTCGGGACTAGTGATCTCCTACGAGCAGTACTTC CASSSGLVISYEQYF TRBD2 . TRBJ2-7 TRBV7-2
TGCAGTGCTAGACAAGGGGCAGGGGAGAACACTGAAGCTTTCTTT CSARQGAGENTEAFF . . TRBJ1-1 TRBV20-1
TGCAGTGCTTTCCTTCAAGGCGGGTCGAACAATGAGCGGTTCTTC CSAFLQGGSNNERFF . . TRBJ2-1 TRBV20-1
TGTGCCAGCAGTTACTCACAGCATAGCAATCAGCCCCAGCATTTT CASSYSQHSNQPQHF . . TRBJ1-5 TRBV6-6
TGTGCCAGCAGTGAAGGAAACAAAAACATTCAGTACTTC CASSEGNKNIQYF . . TRBJ2-4 TRBV2
TGCAGTGCTAGCGCGACAGTGGAGTACTTC CSASATVEYF . . TRBJ2-7 TRBV20-1
TGTGCCAGCAGCAGACCTAGACAGGGGTACGGCTACACCTTC CASSRPRQGYGYTF TRBD1 few TRBJ1-2 TRBV5-4
TGCGCCAGCGGCCCGGGACAGGGGAATGGCTACACCTTC CASGPGQGNGYTF TRBD1 . TRBJ1-2 TRBV5-1
TGCAGTGCTAGAGAGGACGGATACAATGAGCAGTTCTTC CSAREDGYNEQFF . few TRBJ2-1 TRBV20-1
TGTGCCAGCAGCTTAGCCGGGGACAGGGGCGATCATGGCTACACCTTC CASSLAGDRGDHGYTF TRBD1 few TRBJ1-2 TRBV7-2
TGTGCCAGCAGCTTAGGCGGCGGGGGGACACAAGAGACCCAGTACTTC CASSLGGGGTQETQYF TRBD2 many TRBJ2-5 TRBV7-9
TGCAGCCATTTAACCCCAGGGGGCGGAGAGACCCAGTACTTC CSHLTPGGGETQYF TRBD1 . TRBJ2-5 TRBV20-1
TGTGCCAGCAGCCAAGACACCAAGGATGGCTACACCTTC CASSQDTKDGYTF . many TRBJ1-2 TRBV3-1
TGTGCCTGGAGTCCCAGGGGGCTGTTGTATGGCTACACCTTC CAWSPRGLLYGYTF TRBD1 . TRBJ1-2 TRBV30
TGCAGTGCTGTTCAGAGGGCTCTCTGGGAGCAGTACTTC CSAVQRALWEQYF . few TRBJ2-5 TRBV20-1
TGTGCCAGCAGTTTAGCACAGGGGGCCTCGGTAGTCTATGAGCAGTTCTTC CASSLAQGASVVYEQFF TRBD1 few TRBJ2-1 TRBV12-3/TRBV12-4
TGCAGCGTGAGGAGGGGGACAGGCTACGAGCAGTACTTC CSVRRGTGYEQYF TRBD1 many TRBJ2-7 TRBV29-1